The entry below gives a single T cell receptor (beta chain) sequence along with its context. The data derive from a study of control samples from healthy donors and cancer patients. Sequencing was performed with immunoSEQ multiplex PCR; in TCRdb, only in-frame clones are kept and a portion is missing. The data show 150,000 or so clones, roughly 93% seen once. This TCR was sampled from a man aged 18 to 29 in good health. Sequencing was performed on blood.

The CDR3 loop is CASSPPRGLMSVVNTEAFF. The CDR3 DNA sequence: TGTGCCAGCAGTCCCCCCAGGGGGCTTATGTCGGTCGTGAACACTGAAGCTTTCTTT. V and J are TRBV28 and TRBJ1-1; 8 positions match TRBD1. Germline values: CDR1 MDHEN, CDR2 SYDVKM. The J segment lost 0 bases and the V segment lost 5 bases, leaving 17 bases of the junction unmatched. The CDR3 sequence is 19 residues long. Using reference TRBV28 and TRBJ1-1 for the parts outside the CDR3, the full variable domain is DVKVTQSSRYLVKRTGEKVFLECVQDMDHENMFWYRQDPGLGLRLIYFSYDVKMKEKGDIPEGYSVSREKKERFSLILESASTNQTSMYLCASSPPRGLMSVVNTEAFFGQGTRLTVV.